These 18 T cell receptor beta chains were all obtained from the same sample, sequenced in a study of identical twins. Each CDR3 protein gets one entry after TCRdb re-called the 5' RACE reads with MiXCR. The table lists 240,000 or so distinct CDR3 sequences, about 7% of them singletons, with approximately 3.7% in the top ten. The data also belong to a second study, concerning yellow fever vaccine responses in identical twins.

The sample comprised memory (CD45RO+) T cells sorted from blood. These receptors originate from a woman between 18 and 29 years old in good health.

This clonotype was observed at least ten times. The chain has TRBV2 and TRBJ2-1; 14 bases agree with TRBD2. With 8 bases clipped from V and 8 bases from J, the junction kept 5 bases outside the gene matches. Germline V lookup: CDR1 SNHLY, CDR2 FYNNEI. The CDR3 is 14 amino acids. In nucleotides, the CDR3 is TGTGCCAGCGTGGGACTAGCGGGAGCAGATGAGCAGTTCTTC. Amino acid sequence: CASVGLAGADEQFF. Combining the CDR3 with reference TRBV2 and TRBJ2-1 gives the whole variable domain EPEVTQTPSHQVTQMGQEVILRCVPISNHLYFYWYRQILGQKVEFLVSFYNNEISEKSEIFDDQFSVERPDGSNFTLKIRSTKLEDSAMYFCASVGLAGADEQFFGPGTRLTVL.

The rearrangement links TRBV9 to TRBJ2-1, with TRBD2 as a possible D gene (5 bases). In germline, CDR1 is SGDLS, CDR2 YYNGEE. Trimming took 4 bases from V and 0 from J, leaving 14 bases between them. The CDR3 is 16 amino acids. CDR3 residues: CASSPRTPSSYNEQFF. In nucleotides, the CDR3 is TGTGCCAGCAGCCCCCGGACTCCCAGCTCCTACAATGAGCAGTTCTTC.

This clonotype appeared many times. The rearrangement joins TRBV20-1 to TRBJ2-5; no clear D gene. Germline V CDR1 and CDR2: DFQATT, SNEGSKA (reference sequence). V was clipped by 3 bases and J by 5 bases, with 13 bases between them. This CDR3 has 13 residues. The CDR3 sequence is CSASTQRSETQYF. CDR3 in DNA: TGCAGTGCTAGCACCCAGCGTTCGGAGACCCAGTACTTC.

This clonotype has a count of ten or more. The chain is built from TRBV20-1 and TRBJ1-1, with D uncertain. CDR1 is DFQATT, CDR2 SNEGSKA, per germline (reference sequence). V shed 2 bases and J shed 0 bases, with 16 bases lying between them. The CDR3 contains 16 residues. CDR3 amino acids: CSARKVRTVMNTEAFF. The CDR3 region has the DNA TGCAGTGCTAGAAAAGTACGGACGGTGATGAACACTGAAGCTTTCTTT.

This clonotype was found a few times. This chain links TRBV15 with TRBJ1-1; D gene ambiguous. The V end was cut by 0 bases, the J end by 1 base, with 9 bases between. The CDR3 has 15 residues. CDR1 and CDR2 (germline): LNHNV, YYDKDF (reference sequence). This CDR3 is CATSRDPSRNTEAFF. The DNA of the CDR3 is TGTGCCACCAGCAGAGACCCGTCGAGGAACACTGAAGCTTTCTTT.

This clonotype was detected only a few times. The V call is TRBV24-1, the J call TRBJ2-7, with D possibly matching TRBD1 (5 bases). CDR1 is KGHDR and CDR2 is SFDVKD in the germline V gene. The CDR3 has 13 residues. Trimming removed 5 bases from V and 2 bases from J, with 9 bases in between. This chain's CDR3 is CATSAGHPYEQYF. The CDR3 DNA reads as TGTGCCACCAGTGCCGGACATCCCTACGAGCAGTACTTC.

V usage is TRBV20-1 and J usage is TRBJ2-7, with D possibly matching TRBD1 (5 bases). CDR1 is DFQATT and CDR2 is SNEGSKA in the germline V gene (reference sequence). The ends were cut back, 6 bases at V and 3 bases at J, with 9 bases in the middle. The CDR3 is made up of 11 amino acids. In nucleotides, the CDR3 is TGCAGTGCCGAGGACAACTACGAGCAGTACGTC. It is translated as CSAEDNYEQYV.

There are many counts of this clonotype. This chain connects TRBV7-9 to TRBJ1-6; D may be TRBD1 (6 bases). CDR3 length: 15 residues. V lost 2 bases and J 7 bases, leaving 12 bases between the germline ends. Germline CDR1 is SEHNR and CDR2 is FQNEAQ (reference sequence). CDR3 coding DNA: TGTGCCAGCAGCTTACGACAGGCCCCCAATTCACCCCTCCACTTT. Encoded protein: CASSLRQAPNSPLHF. The entire variable domain, with the rest obtained from reference TRBV7-9 and TRBJ1-6, is as follows: DTGVSQNPRHKITKRGQNVTFRCDPISEHNRLYWYRQTLGQGPEFLTYFQNEAQLEKSRLLSDRFSAERPKGSFSTLEIQRTEQGDSAMYLCASSLRQAPNSPLHFGNGTRLTVT.

This clonotype was observed at least ten times. V and J are TRBV24-1 and TRBJ1-1; D gene ambiguous. The CDR3 runs to 12 residues. Trimming shortened V by 3 bases and J by 9 bases, and 10 bases separated the two germline ends. CDR1 KGHDR and CDR2 SFDVKD come from the germline V gene. This CDR3 reads CATSDQTAKAFF. The CDR3 region has the DNA TGTGCCACCAGTGATCAAACAGCTAAAGCTTTCTTT.

Comments on this clonotype: One junction end does not reproduce the germline sequence, and a read error may be involved. The chain carries TRBV7-3 and TRBJ2-3; weak D call: TRBD2 (5 bases). Looked up from germline, CDR1 is SGHTA and CDR2 is FQGTGA. CDR3 length: 15 residues. The CDR3 loop reads CASSLQGLSTDTQFF. For the CDR3, the DNA is TGTGCCAGCAGCTTACAAGGACTTAGCACAGATACGCAGTTTTTT.

This clonotype was detected ten times or more. The chain joins TRBV12-3 or TRBV12-4 to TRBJ1-4, with TRBD1 as a possible D gene (5 bases). V was pared by 0 bases and J by 8 bases, with 10 bases between. The length of the CDR3 is 14 residues. CDR3 coding DNA: TGTGCCAGCAGTTTAGCGGCCAGGGACGAAAAACTGTTTTTT. Protein sequence: CASSLAARDEKLFF.

The chain is built from TRBV5-1 and TRBJ1-1; D uncertain. The CDR3 is 13 residues long. Per germline, CDR1 SGHRS and CDR2 YFSETQ. The ends were cut back, 4 bases at V and 2 bases at J, with 9 bases in the middle. DNA of the CDR3: TGCGCCAGCAGCCAAATAGTTAACACTGAAGCTTTCTTT. Amino acid sequence: CASSQIVNTEAFF.

The chain links TRBV21-1 to TRBJ1-1; the table gives TRBD1 as D, unverified against the DNA. TRBV21-1 is marked as a pseudogene. The CDR3 runs to 16 residues. This chain's CDR3 is CASSNRDRTVHTEAFF. The CDR3 nucleotides read TGTGCCAGCAGCAACCGGGACAGGACGGTTCACACTGAAGCTTTCTTT.

Ten or more counts support this clonotype. This chain joins TRBV6-1 and TRBJ1-2; weak D call: TRBD1 (5 bases). V lost 5 bases to trimming and J lost 4 bases, with 17 bases between them. Germline V gene data show CDR1 as MNHNS and CDR2 as SASEGT. CDR3 length equals 15 residues. CDR3 nucleotides: TGTGCCAGCAGTCTCTCAGACAGTACCCTCTATGGCTACACCTTC. This translates into CASSLSDSTLYGYTF.

The V gene is TRBV28, the J gene TRBJ1-5; D is unclear. From germline, CDR1 is MDHEN and CDR2 SYDVKM. Trimming left V 7 bases short and J 6 bases short, with 22 bases between. The CDR3 is 16 amino acids. CDR3 residues: CASTHGGRAPVQPQHF. CDR3 coding DNA: TGTGCCAGCACCCATGGCGGCAGAGCTCCCGTTCAGCCCCAGCATTTT. Full variable domain (outside the CDR3, taken from reference TRBV28 and TRBJ1-5): DVKVTQSSRYLVKRTGEKVFLECVQDMDHENMFWYRQDPGLGLRLIYFSYDVKMKEKGDIPEGYSVSREKKERFSLILESASTNQTSMYLCASTHGGRAPVQPQHFGDGTRLSIL.

This clonotype was seen a few times. V is TRBV15 and J is TRBJ1-5; a possible D gene is TRBD1 (6 bases). In germline, CDR1 is LNHNV, CDR2 YYDKDF (reference sequence). The CDR3 extends over 17 amino acids. Trimming pared 0 bases from V and 0 bases from J, leaving 12 bases between. The CDR3 reads CATSRDWAGVSNQPQHF. In nucleotides, the CDR3 is TGTGCCACCAGCAGAGATTGGGCAGGGGTTAGCAATCAGCCCCAGCATTTT.

The chain is built from TRBV20-1 and TRBJ2-7; no clear D. Trimming cost V 0 bases and J 1 base, with 10 bases left between them. The CDR3 covers 14 residues. Looked up from germline, CDR1 is DFQATT and CDR2 is SNEGSKA (reference sequence). In DNA form, the CDR3 reads TGCAGTGCTAGAGATCTCGGGCGGTCCTACGAGCAGTACGTC. It encodes CSARDLGRSYEQYV.

This clonotype was seen a handful of times. V is TRBV6-5 and J is TRBJ2-1, with a tentative D call TRBD2 (6 bases). V lost 4 bases, J lost 12 bases, and 19 bases lay in between. CDR3 length: 14 amino acids. Per germline, CDR1 MNHEY and CDR2 SVGAGI. The CDR3 DNA reads as TGTGCCAGCAGTTCCGGGACTGTAGGGCGGGTGCAGTTCTTC. Protein sequence: CASSSGTVGRVQFF.